This T cell receptor (beta chain) was sequenced in a study of blood T cell repertoires in COVID-19 (dated by TCRdb to about 2020). In the study overall: Collaborator samples came from the United States, Italy and Spain and covered acute and convalescent phases of COVID-19. The material from the prospective study consisted of cDNA or gDNA derived from T cells, B-cell-depleted T cells, or PBMCs. The dataset comprised deeply sampled blood TCRbeta repertoires from subjects exposed to, actively infected with, or recovered from COVID-19. A freely available public database, intended as a resource for researchers studying the immune response to SARS-CoV-2, is where the repertoires were released. The samples were drawn from two sources: the first 160 participants of the ongoing ImmuneRACE study, and about 1,300 subjects contributed by 6 global collaborators. The sample metadata nearly always contained a de-identified subject ID, COVID-19 status, age in years and sex. Where available, HLA class I and class II types were obtained from metadata supplied by the sample provider rather than from assay-based typing. The paper as a whole reports these results and caveats: The quantity of clinical and demographic metadata differed by source and by participant and was supplied without curation.

Relative to germline, V is missing 4 bases and J is missing 2 bases, with 4 bases of the junction outside any gene match. The CDR3 covers 15 residues, taking in both the cysteine and the phenylalanine. The kept DNA is CDR3 alone, 45 bases in frame from the first base. As encoded in the germline V gene (reference sequence), CDR1 is LGHDT while CDR2 is YNNKEL. Each collaborating institution followed its own protocols to collect whole blood in K2EDTA tubes. For TCRbeta analysis, collaborator samples were shipped as frozen whole blood, as isolated PBMCs, or as DNA extracted from either sample type. The immunoSEQ Assay, a bias-controlled multiplex PCR, was used to amplify TCRbeta CDR3 regions from genomic DNA. The study's own analysis went as follows. Within the assay, amplification of reference gene primers was used to estimate how many nucleated cells each sample contained. To quantify the absolute abundance of each unique TCRbeta CDR3 rearrangement, sequence reads were collapsed and filtered. Productive Simpson clonality was computed per sample as the square root of Simpson's diversity index over productive rearrangements. TCRdb re-hosts the immuneACCESS table, in-frame sequences only. Its copies lack some clones; in the studies checked, an unresolved V gene accounts for under half of them, and the cause for the rest is not known. That table gives V, J and clone size, and the DNA gave D and trimming. The sample has some 69,000 clones on record, 90% of them singletons. Roughly 1.3% of the sample is in the top ten clones.

A word on this clone: Its binding antigen is unknown. Per-nucleotide qualities are absent, and no much larger clonotype sits a single base away.

Specimen: peripheral blood. The receptor was derived from a man aged 60 to 69 with acute or convalescent COVID-19. The rearrangement combines TRBV3-1 (or the pseudogene TRBV3-2) with TRBJ2-3; TRBD1 agrees with 9 junctional bases. The CDR3 region: CASSLPQGATDTQYF. The nucleotide sequence reads as follows: TGTGCCAGCAGCCTACCACAGGGGGCCACAGATACGCAGTATTTT.